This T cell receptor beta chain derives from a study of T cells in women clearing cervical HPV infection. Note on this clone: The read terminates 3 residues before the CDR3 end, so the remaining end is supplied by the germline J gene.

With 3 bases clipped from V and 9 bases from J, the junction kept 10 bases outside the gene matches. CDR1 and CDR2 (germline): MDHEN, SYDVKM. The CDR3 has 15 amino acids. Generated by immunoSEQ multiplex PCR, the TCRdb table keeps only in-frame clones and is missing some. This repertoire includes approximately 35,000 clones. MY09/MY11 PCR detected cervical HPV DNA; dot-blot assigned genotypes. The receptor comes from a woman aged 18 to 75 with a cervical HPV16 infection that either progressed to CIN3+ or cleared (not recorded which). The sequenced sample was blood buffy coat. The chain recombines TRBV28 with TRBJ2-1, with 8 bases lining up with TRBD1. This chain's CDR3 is CASSFSGQGNREQFF. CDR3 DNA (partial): TGTGCCAGCAGTTTTTCTGGACAGGGTAATCGTGAG.